This T cell receptor (beta chain) was sequenced in a study of neoadjuvant nivolumab and ipilimumab in lung cancer. Whole-study results and caveats: From pretherapy to surgery, tumor richness and clonality rose with dual therapy.

For this clone: Its antigen is currently unknown.

Assay used: immunoSEQ multiplex PCR; TCRdb lists only in-frame clones, some missing. This sample has about 20,000 clones, with around 76% found just once. The length of the CDR3 is 15 residues. Unmatched junction bases numbered 8, after V lost 5 bases and J lost 3 bases. CDR1 is LGHNA and CDR2 is YNFKEQ in the germline V gene. This receptor was identified in an adult with non-small cell lung cancer. The chain combines TRBV4-2 with TRBJ2-3; 7 nucleotides line up with TRBD2. Sample: tumor tissue, taken after neoadjuvant nivolumab, alone or with ipilimumab, at or shortly before surgery. The DNA for the CDR3 is TGTGCCAGCAGCTTAGGGGACTATTCTACAGATACGCAGTATTTT. Its protein product is CASSLGDYSTDTQYF.